Presented here are 8 T cell receptor beta chains from one specimen sequenced in a study of blood T cells in healthy people across ages. PCR was performed a second time for roughly 7 to 11 cycles using a sample-barcoded 5' primer and a J-beta primer mix. MiXCR, run by TCRdb on the 5' RACE reads, gives a single entry per CDR3 protein. This sample has around 790,000 distinct CDR3 sequences, with more than 40% found just once. The specimen was blood. These receptor sequences come from a man aged 55 to 70 in good health.

This clonotype appeared a few times. This rearrangement joins TRBV7-2 to TRBJ2-1, with TRBD2 identical over 8 bases. The CDR3 contains 14 residues. Germline V lookup: CDR1 SGHTA, CDR2 FQGNSA. The V segment lost 5 bases and the J segment 7 bases; nucleotides outside the gene matches: 7. CDR3: CASSHSGAVNEQFF. The CDR3 region has the DNA TGTGCCAGCAGCCATAGCGGGGCGGTGAATGAGCAGTTCTTC. Using reference TRBV7-2 and TRBJ2-1 for the parts outside the CDR3, the full variable domain is GAGVSQSPSNKVTEKGKDVELRCDPISGHTALYWYRQSLGQGLEFLIYFQGNSAPDKSGLPSDRFSAERTGGSVSTLTIQRTQQEDSAVYLCASSHSGAVNEQFFGPGTRLTVL.

This rearrangement joins TRBV7-2 to TRBJ2-7; 12 bases are shared with TRBD2. CDR1 is SGHTA and CDR2 is FQGNSA in the germline V gene. CDR3 size: 17 residues. V lost 5 bases to trimming and J lost 7 bases; unmatched junction nucleotides: 15. The CDR3 here is CASSRKGLAGNYNEQYF. The CDR3 DNA reads TGTGCCAGCAGCCGAAAGGGACTAGCGGGTAACTACAATGAGCAGTACTTC.

The CDR3 bases are TGTGCCAGCAGCCCAGCGGGAAGGACAGGGGGCAATGAGCAGTTCTTC. Encoded protein: CASSPAGRTGGNEQFF. The chain carries TRBV7-2 and TRBJ2-1; the match to TRBD1 covers 10 bases. V lost 5 bases and J lost 6; bases outside the gene matches: 10. The germline CDR1 and CDR2 sequences are SGHTA and FQGNSA. The CDR3 consists of 16 residues.

The V and J genes are TRBV7-2 and TRBJ1-2, with D possibly matching TRBD1 (5 bases). The CDR3 contains 15 residues. The V end lost 5 bases, the J end lost 3 bases, and 16 bases lay between the germline ends. Germline values: CDR1 SGHTA, CDR2 FQGNSA. The CDR3 nucleotides read TGTGCCAGCAGCGAGCACCCAGACAGTTACTATGGCTACACCTTC. Translated, it gives CASSEHPDSYYGYTF.

This chain joins TRBV20-1 and TRBJ1-6, with D possibly matching TRBD1 (5 bases). CDR1 DFQATT and CDR2 SNEGSKA come from the germline V gene (reference sequence). The length of the CDR3 is 17 residues. V was pared by 1 base and J by 7 bases, with 20 bases between. CDR3 region: CSARAVRGNPKNSPLHF. DNA of the CDR3: TGCAGTGCTAGAGCCGTCCGGGGCAACCCAAAGAATTCACCCCTCCACTTT.

The chain combines TRBV14 with TRBJ1-1; D is perhaps TRBD1 (5 bases). Per the germline V gene, CDR1 is SGHDN and CDR2 is FVKESK. The CDR3 is 14 residues long. V lost 4 bases and J lost 3, with 12 bases in between. CDR3 residues: CASSRQQVHTEAFF. DNA for the CDR3: TGTGCCAGCAGCCGACAGCAGGTACACACTGAAGCTTTCTTT.

This chain connects TRBV7-2 to TRBJ1-5; D is unresolved. The germline V and J ends were trimmed by 0 bases and 12 bases, with 9 bases remaining between them. Per the germline V gene, CDR1 is SGHTA and CDR2 is FQGNSA. CDR3 length: 12 residues. This CDR3 is CASSLALDLQHF. CDR3 sequence (DNA): TGTGCCAGCAGCTTAGCACTAGATCTCCAGCATTTT.

The chain carries TRBV29-1 and TRBJ2-5; 11 nucleotides match TRBD2. The V segment lost 3 bases and the J segment 7 bases; nucleotides outside the gene matches: 7. This CDR3 has 14 residues. Germline V CDR1 and CDR2: SQVTM, ANQGSEA. This CDR3 reads CSVEGSGGAATQYF. CDR3 sequence (DNA): TGCAGCGTTGAGGGTAGCGGGGGGGCGGCGACCCAGTACTTC. Full variable domain (missing parts from reference TRBV29-1 and TRBJ2-5): SAVISQKPSRDICQRGTSLTIQCQVDSQVTMMFWYRQQPGQSLTLIATANQGSEATYESGFVIDKFPISRPNLTFSTLTVSNMSPEDSSIYLCSVEGSGGAATQYFGPGTRLLVL.